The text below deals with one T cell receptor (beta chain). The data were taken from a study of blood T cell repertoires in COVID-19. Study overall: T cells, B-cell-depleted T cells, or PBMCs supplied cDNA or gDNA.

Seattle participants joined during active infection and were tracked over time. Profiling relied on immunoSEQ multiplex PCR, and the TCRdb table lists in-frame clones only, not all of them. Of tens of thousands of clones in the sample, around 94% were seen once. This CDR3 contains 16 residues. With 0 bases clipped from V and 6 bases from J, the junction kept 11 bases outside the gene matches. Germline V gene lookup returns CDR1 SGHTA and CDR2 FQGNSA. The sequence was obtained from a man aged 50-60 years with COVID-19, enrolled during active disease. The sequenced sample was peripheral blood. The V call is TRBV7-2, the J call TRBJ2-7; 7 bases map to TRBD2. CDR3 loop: CASSLALGRERGEQYF. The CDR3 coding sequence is TGTGCCAGCAGCTTAGCGCTTGGGCGGGAGCGGGGCGAGCAGTACTTC.